These 7 T cell receptor beta chains share one sample of origin, sequenced in a study of vaccination and CD4 T cells after COVID-19. The Oncomine TCR Beta short-read assay was applied to DNA of cultured CD4+ T cells. TCRdb independently ran MiXCR on the PCR reads; one entry per CDR3 protein. The data show around 10,000 distinct CDR3 sequences, approximately 53% seen once. As to treatment: approximately 9-day PBMC culture with coronavirus spike peptide pools or control peptides (ViraFEST assay). For these receptors, no antigen is known. The sample taken for sequencing was CD4+ T cells from blood, cultured in vitro. The origin of the receptors is a human donor who had recovered from COVID-19.

V is TRBV20-1 and J is TRBJ1-6, with D hard to call. This CDR3 region has 16 residues. Germline V gene lookup returns CDR1 DFQATT and CDR2 SNEGSKA (reference sequence). V dropped 2 bases and J dropped 0 bases, with 11 bases sitting between them. The CDR3 protein is CSARSGRSSYNSPLHF. The DNA for the CDR3 is TGCAGTGCTAGATCAGGTCGAAGCTCCTATAATTCACCCCTCCACTTT.

This rearrangement joins TRBV27 to TRBJ1-2; no clear D. The germline V gene has CDR1 MNHEY and CDR2 SMNVEV (reference sequence). The CDR3 consists of 13 residues. V was cut by 6 bases and J by 5 bases, with 13 bases left in between. The CDR3 loop is CASSPESSYGYTF. In DNA, the CDR3 is TGTGCCAGCAGCCCGGAGTCTTCTTATGGCTACACCTTC.

J is TRBJ2-7 and V is TRBV20-1; D gene ambiguous. From germline, CDR1 is DFQATT and CDR2 SNEGSKA (reference sequence). This CDR3 is 9 amino acids long. Trimming shortened V by 4 bases and J by 3 bases, and 1 base separated the two germline ends. Written as DNA, the CDR3 is TGCAGTGCTAACTACGAGCAGTACTTC. It yields the protein CSANYEQYF.

The gene calls are TRBV20-1 and TRBJ1-2, with D uncertain. The V gene lost 4 bases and the J gene lost 8 bases, with 14 bases spanning the gap. CDR1 DFQATT and CDR2 SNEGSKA come from the germline V gene (reference sequence). The CDR3 has 12 residues. CDR3 amino acids: CSAKRAAGGYTF. CDR3 nucleotides: TGCAGTGCTAAGAGGGCGGCGGGCGGCTACACCTTC.

The rearrangement joins TRBV25-1 to TRBJ2-3; TRBD1 is a possible D gene (5 bases). In germline, CDR1 is MGHDK, CDR2 SYGVNS. Trimming cost V 4 bases and J 3 bases, with 8 bases left between them. This CDR3 is built from 13 residues. The CDR3 nucleotides are TGTGCCAGCAGTGTAACAGGAACAGATACGCAGTATTTT. Its protein product is CASSVTGTDTQYF. The full variable domain, its missing parts supplied by reference TRBV25-1 and TRBJ2-3, is EADIYQTPRYLVIGTGKKITLECSQTMGHDKMYWYQQDPGMELHLIHYSYGVNSTEKGDLSSESTVSRIRTEHFPLTLESARPSHTSQYLCASSVTGTDTQYFGPGTRLTVL.

The chain carries TRBV10-1 and TRBJ2-7; unclear D gene. V was clipped by 2 bases and J by 3 bases, with 8 bases between them. The length of the CDR3 is 13 residues. Germline CDR1 reads WNHNN; CDR2 reads SYGVQD (reference sequence). The CDR3 region is CASSESTNYEQYF. The CDR3 DNA reads TGCGCCAGCAGTGAGAGTACTAACTACGAGCAGTACTTC.

This clonotype occurred a few times. The chain is built from TRBV6-1 and TRBJ2-2; TRBD2 matches 11 bases. The CDR3 runs 19 residues. The ends lost 7 bases at V and 3 bases at J; junction bases unmatched: 16. CDR1 is MNHNS and CDR2 is SASEGT in the germline V gene. The CDR3 is CASIRRGVWGLADTGELFF. In DNA form, the CDR3 reads TGTGCCAGCATCCGGCGCGGGGTGTGGGGACTAGCGGACACCGGGGAGCTGTTTTTT.